A selection of T cell receptor beta chains follows, all from one sample in a study of blood T cells in healthy people across ages. MiXCR, run by TCRdb on the 5' RACE reads, gives a single entry per CDR3 protein. The data show under 2,000,000 distinct CDR3 sequences, about 50% seen once. The specimen was blood. The receptors stem from a woman between 35 and 50 years old in good health. CDR3s include the opening cysteine and the closing phenylalanine or tryptophan. D genes are given only for firm matches. Part of the rows lack a size; the others show once, few, many or a class for expanded clones.

V gene	D gene	J gene	clone size	CDR3 protein	CDR3 DNA
TRBV7-9	TRBD1	TRBJ2-3	few	CASSPGQGLGIADTQYF	TGTGCCAGCAGCCCTGGACAGGGCTTAGGCATCGCAGATACGCAGTATTTT
TRBV28	-	TRBJ2-4	-	CASSGPGSLKNIQYF	TGTGCCAGCAGTGGTCCAGGCAGTTTAAAAAACATTCAGTACTTC
TRBV7-3	TRBD1	TRBJ2-1	-	CASSVDRVQEQFF	TGTGCCAGCAGCGTAGACAGGGTACAGGAGCAGTTCTTC
TRBV6-2/TRBV6-3	-	TRBJ2-5	few	CASKDSGGETQYF	TGTGCCAGCAAAGACTCAGGCGGGGAGACCCAGTACTTC
TRBV20-1	-	TRBJ2-5	-	CSASPPGETQYF	TGCAGTGCTAGCCCGCCCGGGGAGACCCAGTACTTC
TRBV6-1	-	TRBJ2-6	few	CASTISLWGAGANVLTF	TGTGCCAGCACCATCTCGCTATGGGGGGCTGGGGCCAACGTCCTGACTTTC
TRBV15	-	TRBJ2-5	few	CATSRFKETQYF	TGTGCCACCAGCAGGTTCAAAGAGACCCAGTACTTC
TRBV4-1	TRBD2	TRBJ2-1	-	CASSQSSTSGAPLDYNEQFF	TGCGCCAGCAGCCAATCCTCGACTAGCGGTGCCCCGTTGGACTACAATGAGCAGTTCTTC
TRBV20-1	-	TRBJ2-2	-	CSATQPNTGELFF	TGCAGTGCTACCCAGCCGAACACCGGGGAGCTGTTTTTT
TRBV25-1	-	TRBJ1-4	-	CASSVEVGAPGEKLFF	TGTGCCAGCAGTGTAGAGGTTGGGGCGCCAGGGGAAAAACTGTTTTTT
TRBV7-9	-	TRBJ1-1	-	CASSLVVADTEAFF	TGTGCCAGCAGCTTAGTAGTTGCCGACACTGAAGCTTTCTTT
TRBV29-1	-	TRBJ2-3	-	CSVDRDPTDTQYF	TGCAGCGTTGATAGGGACCCCACAGATACGCAGTATTTT
TRBV27	TRBD1	TRBJ2-4	few	CASSITRQGEIAKNIQYF	TGTGCCAGCAGTATAACCCGACAGGGAGAGATAGCCAAAAACATTCAGTACTTC
TRBV4-1	-	TRBJ1-6	-	CASSQDQAAKGNSPLHF	TGCGCCAGCAGCCAAGATCAGGCAGCGAAAGGGAATTCACCCCTCCACTTT
TRBV4-3	-	TRBJ2-5	-	CASQKNLGFQETQYF	TGCGCCAGCCAAAAAAACCTCGGATTCCAAGAGACCCAGTACTTC
TRBV3-1	TRBD1	TRBJ2-7	-	CASSQAQLGTGLEQYF	TGTGCCAGCAGCCAAGCCCAATTGGGGACAGGGCTCGAGCAGTACTTC
TRBV9	TRBD2	TRBJ2-3	-	CASSGGGGVGTDTQYF	TGTGCCAGCAGCGGGGGCGGGGGTGTAGGCACAGATACGCAGTATTTT
TRBV9	-	TRBJ1-1	-	CASSVAKGLNTEAFF	TGTGCCAGCAGCGTAGCAAAGGGCCTCAACACTGAAGCTTTCTTT
TRBV9	-	TRBJ2-1	-	CASSVESGLLDEQFF	TGTGCCAGCAGCGTAGAATCGGGGCTACTAGATGAGCAGTTCTTC
TRBV24-1	TRBD1	TRBJ2-3	-	CATSRDRETDTQYF	TGTGCCACCAGCCGGGACAGGGAGACAGATACGCAGTATTTT
TRBV7-3	-	TRBJ1-6	-	CASRLNPDSPLHF	TGTGCCAGCAGGCTGAACCCAGATTCACCCCTCCACTTT
TRBV6-2/TRBV6-3	-	TRBJ1-5	few	CASSWMLTTSQPQHF	TGTGCCAGCAGTTGGATGTTGACCACGAGTCAGCCCCAGCATTTT
TRBV5-1	-	TRBJ2-5	few	CASSLFAAGSETQYF	TGCGCCAGCAGCTTGTTTGCAGCCGGCTCAGAGACCCAGTACTTC
TRBV5-5	-	TRBJ2-5	once	CASSLSASTRETQYF	TGTGCCAGCAGCTTGAGCGCCTCCACCAGGGAGACCCAGTACTTC
TRBV2	-	TRBJ2-5	-	CASKETGSQETQYF	TGTGCCAGCAAGGAGACGGGGAGCCAAGAGACCCAGTACTTC
TRBV7-2	-	TRBJ2-7	-	CASSPPDRRGYEQYF	TGTGCCAGCAGTCCTCCAGACAGGAGGGGGTACGAGCAGTACTTC
TRBV7-9	-	TRBJ1-2	-	CASSLAKGVSGGYGYTF	TGTGCCAGCAGCTTAGCGAAGGGAGTCAGTGGGGGCTATGGCTACACCTTC
TRBV6-5	-	TRBJ2-6	few	CASWAAGANVLTF	TGTGCCAGCTGGGCAGCTGGGGCCAACGTCCTGACTTTC